The 32 T cell receptor beta chains below all came from one sample that was sequenced in a study of blood T cell repertoires in COVID-19. Using immunoSEQ multiplex PCR, the repertoire was profiled, and TCRdb retains in-frame clones only, with some absent. The sample consists of 130,000 or so clones, roughly 83% of them appearing once. Sequenced input: peripheral blood. These receptor sequences come from a woman of 80 years or more with acute or convalescent COVID-19.

The chain couples TRBV7-5 to TRBJ1-2; the listed D gene, TRBD1, was not tested against the DNA. TRBV7-5 is a known pseudogene. The CDR3 has 16 residues. The DNA of the CDR3 is TGTGTCAGAAGTGCGCGAGCAGGGCTTTTCAAGAGGGGCTACACCTTC. This gives the protein CVRSARAGLFKRGYTF.

This clone was seen once. The V and J genes are TRBV29-1 and TRBJ2-7, with 8 nucleotides matching TRBD1. Germline V gene lookup returns CDR1 SQVTM and CDR2 ANQGSEA. The CDR3 has 13 amino acids. The J segment lost 2 bases and the V segment lost 6 bases, leaving 6 bases of the junction unmatched. The CDR3 loop is CSVEGQATYEQYF. The CDR3 DNA reads TGCAGCGTCGAGGGACAGGCGACCTACGAGCAGTACTTC.

V and J are TRBV2 and TRBJ1-1, with D possibly TRBD1 on 5 matching bases. CDR3 length equals 12 residues. Trimming left V 7 bases short and J 10 bases short, with 16 bases between. The germline CDR1 and CDR2 sequences are SNHLY and FYNNEI. DNA of the CDR3: TGTGCCAGCAAGGAACTGGGGGGTGGAGCTTTCTTT. It is translated as CASKELGGGAFF.

The J gene is TRBJ1-3, the V gene TRBV3-1 (or the pseudogene TRBV3-2); D remains ambiguous. The CDR3 contains 15 residues. V gave up 4 bases and J gave up 0 bases, with 10 bases separating them. Germline V gives CDR1 LGHDT, CDR2 YNNKEL (reference sequence). CDR3 DNA sequence: TGTGCCAGCAGCCCCCGGGGATACTCTGGAAACACCATATATTTT. It encodes CASSPRGYSGNTIYF.

The chain joins TRBV7-9 to TRBJ2-2; D unresolved. The CDR3 consists of 13 residues. Deletions cut 5 bases from V and 3 bases from J, with 7 bases between. CDR1 is SEHNR, CDR2 FQNEAQ, per germline (reference sequence). The CDR3 here is CASSPRDTGELFF. The CDR3 DNA sequence: TGTGCCAGCAGCCCCCGCGACACCGGGGAGCTGTTTTTT. Looking up the rest from reference TRBV7-9 and TRBJ2-2 gives the full variable domain: DTGVSQNPRHKITKRGQNVTFRCDPISEHNRLYWYRQTLGQGPEFLTYFQNEAQLEKSRLLSDRFSAERPKGSFSTLEIQRTEQGDSAMYLCASSPRDTGELFFGEGSRLTVL.

V usage is TRBV5-1 and J usage is TRBJ2-6, with D maybe TRBD1 (6 bases). This CDR3 comprises 16 residues. V was pared by 5 bases and J by 0 bases, with 12 bases between. Germline lookup yields CDR1 SGHRS and CDR2 YFSETQ. This CDR3 is CASRPGQHSGANVLTF. The CDR3 region has the DNA TGCGCCAGCAGGCCGGGACAACACTCTGGGGCCAACGTCCTGACTTTC. Together with reference TRBV5-1 and TRBJ2-6, the CDR3 gives the full variable domain: KAGVTQTPRYLIKTRGQQVTLSCSPISGHRSVSWYQQTPGQGLQFLFEYFSETQRNKGNFPGRFSGRQFSNSRSEMNVSTLELGDSALYLCASRPGQHSGANVLTFGAGSRLTVL.

This clone was seen only a few times. V is TRBV7-2 and J is TRBJ2-5, with 13 bases matching TRBD2. Germline V gives CDR1 SGHTA, CDR2 FQGNSA. The CDR3 has 16 residues. Unmatched junction bases numbered 8, after V lost 5 bases and J lost 5 bases. This chain's CDR3 is CASSPGLAGTGETQYF. As DNA, the CDR3 is TGTGCCAGCAGCCCGGGACTAGCGGGGACTGGGGAGACCCAGTACTTC.

The V call is TRBV9, the J call TRBJ2-2; 7 positions agree with TRBD1. The ends lost 3 bases at V and 3 bases at J; junction bases unmatched: 5. The CDR3 runs to 15 residues. Germline V gene sequence: CDR1 SGDLS, CDR2 YYNGEE. The CDR3 sequence: CASSANRGDTGELFF. The CDR3 nucleotides read TGTGCCAGCAGCGCAAACAGGGGAGACACCGGGGAGCTGTTTTTT.

The V call is TRBV4-3, the J call TRBJ1-6, with a tentative D call TRBD1 (5 bases). Germline loops: CDR1 LGHNA, CDR2 YSLEER. The CDR3 is 17 amino acids. The V end lost 1 base, the J end lost 10 bases, and 20 bases lay between the germline ends. The DNA of the CDR3 is TGCGCCAGCAGCCAAGGCTGGACAAGCTACGAGGAATCACCCCTCCACTTT. Its translation is CASSQGWTSYEESPLHF.

This clone was picked up one time. V and J are TRBV7-2 and TRBJ1-2, with 8 bases fitting TRBD1. Trimming at V came to 1 base and at J to 8 bases, leaving 6 bases not matched to a gene. This CDR3 contains 14 residues. Germline V gives CDR1 SGHTA, CDR2 FQGNSA. Here the CDR3 reads CASSLGGQGGGYTF. In nucleotides, the CDR3 is TGTGCCAGCAGCTTAGGAGGACAGGGAGGAGGCTACACCTTC.

The chain couples TRBV7-2 to TRBJ2-3, with TRBD2 identical over 16 bases. J lost 8 bases, V lost 1 base, and 9 bases had no gene match. The CDR3 has 18 residues. Germline V gives CDR1 SGHTA, CDR2 FQGNSA. CDR3 DNA sequence: TGTGCCAGCAGCTTAGGTGGGACTAGCGGGAGGGCCGGTGGTACGCAGTATTTT. This gives the protein CASSLGGTSGRAGGTQYF.

V is TRBV2 and J is TRBJ2-3; D is possibly TRBD2 (6 bases). V was clipped by 5 bases and J by 4 bases, with 10 bases between them. From germline, CDR1 is SNHLY and CDR2 FYNNEI. The CDR3 has 13 amino acids. This CDR3 is CASSSGYSDTQYF. The CDR3 DNA reads TGTGCCAGCAGTAGCGGGTACTCAGATACGCAGTATTTT.

This rearrangement joins TRBV6-5 to TRBJ1-5; possibly TRBD1 for D (6 bases). CDR1 and CDR2 from the germline V gene are MNHEY and SVGAGI. This CDR3 region has 13 residues. V was clipped by 0 bases and J by 10 bases, with 10 bases between them. Written as DNA, the CDR3 is TGTGCCAGCAGTTACTCGACAGGAATCCCCCAGCATTTT. Translation: CASSYSTGIPQHF.

The rearrangement joins TRBV3-1 (or the pseudogene TRBV3-2) to TRBJ1-3; D may be TRBD1 (6 bases). Trimming removed 2 bases from V and 4 bases from J, with 9 bases in between. Germline V gene sequence: CDR1 LGHDT, CDR2 YNNKEL (reference sequence). This CDR3 contains 14 residues. The CDR3, as DNA: TGTGCCAGCAGCCAACAGGGGACAGGAAACACCATATATTTT. Amino acids: CASSQQGTGNTIYF.

This clone was recorded once. V and J are TRBV19 and TRBJ1-6; the D gene is possibly TRBD1 (6 bases). The CDR3 has 17 amino acids. Germline-derived CDR1 and CDR2 are LNHDA and SQIVND (reference sequence). V lost 5 bases and J 0 bases, leaving 14 bases between the germline ends. CDR3 loop: CASSPLTGFSYNSPLHF. The CDR3 DNA reads TGTGCCAGTAGTCCGTTGACAGGTTTCTCCTATAATTCACCCCTCCACTTT.

The chain has TRBV6-6 and TRBJ2-7; 9 bases are a match to TRBD1. The V gene's germline CDR1 is MNHNY and CDR2 SVGAGI (reference sequence). Trimming removed 6 bases from V and 5 bases from J; junction bases left unmatched: 11. The CDR3 has 15 residues. The CDR3 bases are TGTGCCAGCAGATCTTCGGGACAGGGTGTCGACGAGCAGTACTTC. Protein: CASRSSGQGVDEQYF.

V is TRBV12-2 and J is TRBJ2-4; the D call of TRBD2 is as the table states it, not checked on the DNA. TRBV12-2 is described as a pseudogene. The CDR3 consists of 17 residues. As DNA, the CDR3 is TGTGCAAGTCGCTTAGCAAGAGCGGGAGGGAGCAAAAACATTCAGTACTTC. It yields the protein CASRLARAGGSKNIQYF.

The J gene is TRBJ1-2, the V gene TRBV29-1, with TRBD1 as a possible D gene (5 bases). The CDR3 sequence is 16 residues long. V lost 0 bases, J lost 1 base, and 15 bases lay in between. Germline-derived CDR1 and CDR2 are SQVTM and ANQGSEA. The CDR3 spells CSVEDGAESYNYGYTF. The CDR3 DNA reads TGCAGCGTTGAAGATGGGGCAGAAAGTTATAACTATGGCTACACCTTC.

This chain uses TRBV5-1 with TRBJ1-2; no clear D gene. CDR1 and CDR2 (germline): SGHRS, YFSETQ. This CDR3 contains 15 residues. Trimming cost V 0 bases and J 3 bases, with 12 bases left between them. The CDR3 loop is CASSLGRRADYGYTF. The CDR3 DNA reads as TGCGCCAGCAGCTTGGGGCGGAGGGCAGACTATGGCTACACCTTC.

The CDR3 sequence is CASSQVYQGRPTGGYTF. The CDR3 DNA sequence: TGCGCCAGCAGCCAAGTTTATCAGGGGCGCCCTACGGGGGGCTACACCTTC. The V gene is TRBV4-1, the J gene TRBJ1-2; TRBD1 is a possible D gene (6 bases). CDR1 is MGHRA and CDR2 is YSYEKL in the germline V gene. This CDR3 region has 17 residues. V dropped 1 base and J dropped 8 bases, with 23 bases sitting between them.

V usage is TRBV27 and J usage is TRBJ1-2; D is uncertain. Germline V CDR1 and CDR2: MNHEY, SMNVEV (reference sequence). With 2 bases removed from V and 2 bases from J, the gap between germline ends came to 9 bases. The CDR3 covers 14 residues. The CDR3 DNA sequence: TGTGCCAGCAGTTTAAATTTCGGGAACTATGGCTACACCTTC. As protein: CASSLNFGNYGYTF.

The chain links TRBV7-9 to TRBJ1-6, with TRBD1 as a possible D gene (5 bases). Trimming took 4 bases from V and 7 from J, leaving 8 bases between them. CDR1 and CDR2 from the germline V gene are SEHNR and FQNEAQ (reference sequence). The CDR3 extends over 13 amino acids. CDR3 DNA: TGTGCCAGCAGCTCGGAGGGGAATTCACCCCTCCACTTT. It encodes CASSSEGNSPLHF.

This clone was seen a few times. The J gene is TRBJ2-5, the V gene TRBV7-9; the D gene is possibly TRBD1 (6 bases). Trimming left V 5 bases short and J 2 bases short, with 15 bases between. This CDR3 has 15 amino acids. The germline gives CDR1 SEHNR, CDR2 FQNEAQ (reference sequence). CDR3 sequence (DNA): TGTGCCAGCAGCCTGGGGGCCGGGCCACAAGAGACCCAGTACTTC. This gives the protein CASSLGAGPQETQYF.

In this sample, this clone turned up a few times. V gene TRBV6-5 combines with J gene TRBJ1-1, with 10 bases aligning to TRBD1. Germline CDR1 MNHEY, CDR2 SVGAGI. Trimming at V came to 2 bases and at J to 4 bases, leaving 4 bases not matched to a gene. The CDR3 sequence is 15 residues long. CDR3 bases: TGTGCCAGCAGTTACAAACGGACAGGGGGCACTGAAGCTTTCTTT. Encoded protein: CASSYKRTGGTEAFF.

This chain links TRBV7-9 with TRBJ1-4; 12 nucleotides agree with TRBD1. V trimming: 5 bases; J trimming: 3 bases; junction bases outside the gene matches: 10. The CDR3 extends over 18 amino acids. Germline loops: CDR1 SEHNR, CDR2 FQNEAQ (reference sequence). CDR3 loop: CASSTPGQGARANEKLFF. As DNA, the CDR3 is TGTGCCAGCAGCACTCCGGGACAGGGGGCGAGGGCTAATGAAAAACTGTTTTTT. The whole variable domain, filled in from reference TRBV7-9 and TRBJ1-4, reads DTGVSQNPRHKITKRGQNVTFRCDPISEHNRLYWYRQTLGQGPEFLTYFQNEAQLEKSRLLSDRFSAERPKGSFSTLEIQRTEQGDSAMYLCASSTPGQGARANEKLFFGSGTQLSVL.

The chain carries TRBV14 and TRBJ2-7; 13 bases agree with TRBD2. CDR3 size: 19 residues. Germline V CDR1 and CDR2: SGHDN, FVKESK. With 4 bases clipped from V and 2 bases from J, the junction kept 14 bases outside the gene matches. CDR3 in DNA: TGTGCCAGCAGCCCTCCGGGACTAGCGGGACGCGCTGGCCCCTACGAGCAGTACTTC. Encoded protein: CASSPPGLAGRAGPYEQYF.

This chain connects TRBV9 to TRBJ2-1; D is uncertain. Trimming pared 4 bases from V and 3 bases from J, leaving 5 bases between. This CDR3 is built from 12 residues. The V gene's germline CDR1 is SGDLS and CDR2 YYNGEE. The CDR3 DNA reads as TGTGCCAGCAGCCCTAACTACAATGAGCAGTTCTTC. This encodes CASSPNYNEQFF.

This clone was seen only a few times. The rearrangement joins TRBV24-1 to TRBJ2-2, with a tentative D call TRBD2 (7 bases). There are 16 residues in the CDR3. CDR1 KGHDR and CDR2 SFDVKD come from the germline V gene. Trimming stripped 2 bases from V and 0 bases from J, with 9 bases between. The chain's CDR3 is CATSDSGGPNTGELFF. The DNA for the CDR3 is TGTGCCACCAGTGATTCGGGGGGCCCGAACACCGGGGAGCTGTTTTTT.

The chain links TRBV29-1 to TRBJ1-5; maybe TRBD1 (6 bases). CDR1 is SQVTM, CDR2 ANQGSEA, per germline. The germline V and J ends were trimmed by 6 bases and 7 bases, with 16 bases remaining between them. This CDR3 contains 13 residues. In nucleotides, the CDR3 is TGCAGCGTCGCACAGGGTGCCGGGCAGCCCCAGCATTTT. It translates to CSVAQGAGQPQHF. The full variable domain, completed using reference TRBV29-1 and TRBJ1-5, is SAVISQKPSRDICQRGTSLTIQCQVDSQVTMMFWYRQQPGQSLTLIATANQGSEATYESGFVIDKFPISRPNLTFSTLTVSNMSPEDSSIYLCSVAQGAGQPQHFGDGTRLSIL.

The V call is TRBV11-2, the J call TRBJ2-2, with TRBD1 identical over 9 bases. Germline V gene sequence: CDR1 SGHAT, CDR2 FQNNGV. The CDR3 has 16 residues. V dropped 3 bases and J dropped 6; count of bases not matched to a gene: 8. CDR3 in amino acids: CASSLDTGGASGELFF. CDR3 DNA sequence: TGTGCCAGCAGCTTGGACACAGGGGGCGCGTCCGGGGAGCTGTTTTTT.

The genes are TRBV19 and TRBJ1-2; no definite D call. Trimming shortened V by 3 bases and J by 5 bases, and 13 bases separated the two germline ends. This CDR3 has 14 residues. Germline V gene data show CDR1 as LNHDA and CDR2 as SQIVND (reference sequence). This CDR3 reads CASSMGNRRYGYTF. CDR3 coding DNA: TGTGCCAGTAGTATGGGCAACAGACGGTATGGCTACACCTTC.

For the CDR3, the DNA is TGTGCCATCAGCAGGGGAGGGGCGGCTTTCTTT. Its translation: CAISRGGAAFF. This chain uses TRBV10-3 with TRBJ1-1; perhaps TRBD1 as D (6 bases). V was cut by 6 bases and J by 11 bases, with 13 bases left in between. This CDR3 is built from 11 residues. The germline V gene has CDR1 ENHRY and CDR2 SYGVKD.